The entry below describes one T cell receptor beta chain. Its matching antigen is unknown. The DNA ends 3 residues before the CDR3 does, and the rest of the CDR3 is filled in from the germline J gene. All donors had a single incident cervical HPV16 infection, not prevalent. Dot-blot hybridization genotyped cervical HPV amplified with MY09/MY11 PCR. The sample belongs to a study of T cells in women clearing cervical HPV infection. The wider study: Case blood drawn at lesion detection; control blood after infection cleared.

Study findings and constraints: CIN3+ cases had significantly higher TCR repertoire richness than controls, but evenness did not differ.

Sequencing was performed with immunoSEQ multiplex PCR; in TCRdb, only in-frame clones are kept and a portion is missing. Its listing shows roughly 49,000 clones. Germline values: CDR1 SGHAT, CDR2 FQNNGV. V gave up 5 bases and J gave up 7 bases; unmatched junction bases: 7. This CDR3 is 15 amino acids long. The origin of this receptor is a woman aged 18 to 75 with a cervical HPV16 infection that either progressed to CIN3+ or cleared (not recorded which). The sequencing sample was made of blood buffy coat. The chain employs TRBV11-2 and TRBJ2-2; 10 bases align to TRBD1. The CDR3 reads CASSIRTGGNGELFF. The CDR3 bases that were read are TGTGCCAGCAGCATACGGACAGGGGGGAACGGGGAG.